The source of this T cell receptor beta chain is a study of T cell responses to AZD1222 COVID-19 vaccine. Findings and caveats of the study: Reportedly, close to half of spike-specific TCRs are directed against unmutated variant regions.

On this clone: Its matching antigen is unknown.

The assay was immunoSEQ multiplex PCR, and TCRdb's table has in-frame clones only and misses some. The data show 75,000 to 95,000 clones, with roughly 86% seen just once and 2.8% held by the top ten. CDR1 is SEHNR, CDR2 FQNEAQ, per germline (reference sequence). V was clipped by 7 bases and J by 7 bases, with 17 bases between them. This CDR3 comprises 14 residues. The chain couples TRBV7-9 to TRBJ1-3, with D possibly matching TRBD1 (6 bases). The origin of this receptor is an adult in good health. Sequences were derived from peripheral blood, sampled on day 0 of MenACWY control vaccination. The CDR3 nucleotides read TGTGCCAGCATCGTCCAGGAGGGGGGGAACACCATATATTTT. Translated, it gives CASIVQEGGNTIYF.